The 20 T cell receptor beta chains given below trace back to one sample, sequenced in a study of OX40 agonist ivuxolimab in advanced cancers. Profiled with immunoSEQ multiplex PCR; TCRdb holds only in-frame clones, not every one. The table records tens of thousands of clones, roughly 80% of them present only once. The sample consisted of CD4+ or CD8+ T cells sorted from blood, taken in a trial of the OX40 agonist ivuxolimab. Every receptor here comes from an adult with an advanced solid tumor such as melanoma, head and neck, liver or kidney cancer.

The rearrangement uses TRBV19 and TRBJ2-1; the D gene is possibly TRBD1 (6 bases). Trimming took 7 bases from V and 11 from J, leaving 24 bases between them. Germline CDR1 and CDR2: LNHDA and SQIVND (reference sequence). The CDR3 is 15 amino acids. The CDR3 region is CASNTGQGFSQKQFF. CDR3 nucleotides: TGTGCCAGTAATACAGGCCAGGGGTTCTCGCAAAAGCAGTTCTTC.

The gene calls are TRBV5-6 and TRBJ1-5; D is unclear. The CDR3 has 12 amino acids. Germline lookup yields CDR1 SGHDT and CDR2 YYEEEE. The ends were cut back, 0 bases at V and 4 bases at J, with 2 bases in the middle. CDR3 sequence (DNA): TGTGCCAGCAGCTTGGCTAATCAGCCCCAGCATTTT. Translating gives CASSLANQPQHF. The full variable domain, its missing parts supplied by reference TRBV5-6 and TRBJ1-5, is DAGVTQSPTHLIKTRGQQVTLRCSPKSGHDTVSWYQQALGQGPQFIFQYYEEEERQRGNFPDRFSGHQFPNYSSELNVNALLLGDSALYLCASSLANQPQHFGDGTRLSIL.

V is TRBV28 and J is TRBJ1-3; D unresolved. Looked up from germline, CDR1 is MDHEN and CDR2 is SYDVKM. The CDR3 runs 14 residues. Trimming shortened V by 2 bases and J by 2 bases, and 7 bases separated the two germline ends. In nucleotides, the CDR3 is TGTGCCAGCAGTTTAGAGACGGCTGGAAACACCATATATTTT. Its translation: CASSLETAGNTIYF.

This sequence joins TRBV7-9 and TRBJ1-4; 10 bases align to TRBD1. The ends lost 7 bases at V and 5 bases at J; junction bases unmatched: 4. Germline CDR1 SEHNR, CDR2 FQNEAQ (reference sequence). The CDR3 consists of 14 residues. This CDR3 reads CASTPGQGNEKLFF. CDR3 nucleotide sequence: TGTGCCAGCACCCCGGGACAGGGGAATGAAAAACTGTTTTTT.

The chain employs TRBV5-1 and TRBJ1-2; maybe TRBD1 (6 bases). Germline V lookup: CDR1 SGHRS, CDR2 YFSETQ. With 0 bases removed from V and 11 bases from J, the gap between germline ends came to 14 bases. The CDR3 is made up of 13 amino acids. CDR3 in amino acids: CASSLARGAVYTF. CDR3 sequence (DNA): TGCGCCAGCAGCTTGGCACGGGGGGCTGTATACACCTTC.

CDR3 region: CASSLVAGGNTDTQYF. For the CDR3, the DNA is TGTGCCAGCAGCTTGGTAGCGGGGGGCAACACAGATACGCAGTATTTT. The gene calls are TRBV7-3 and TRBJ2-3, with 10 positions matching TRBD2. The CDR3 contains 16 residues. CDR1 and CDR2 (germline): SGHTA, FQGTGA. Trimming removed 3 bases from V and 2 bases from J; junction bases left unmatched: 5.

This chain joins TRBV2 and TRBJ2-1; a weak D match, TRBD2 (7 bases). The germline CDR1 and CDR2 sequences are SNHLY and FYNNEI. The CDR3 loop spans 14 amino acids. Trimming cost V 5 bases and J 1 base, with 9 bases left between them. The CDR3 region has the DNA TGTGCCAGCAGTAGGGGGGGATCCTACAATGAGCAGTTCTTC. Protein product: CASSRGGSYNEQFF. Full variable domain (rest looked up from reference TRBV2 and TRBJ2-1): EPEVTQTPSHQVTQMGQEVILRCVPISNHLYFYWYRQILGQKVEFLVSFYNNEISEKSEIFDDQFSVERPDGSNFTLKIRSTKLEDSAMYFCASSRGGSYNEQFFGPGTRLTVL.

The CDR3 loop is CASTRPGTDTQYF. The CDR3 region has the DNA TGTGCCAGCACCCGGCCCGGCACAGATACGCAGTATTTT. The chain is built from TRBV2 and TRBJ2-3; unclear D gene. This CDR3 has 13 residues. Trimming cost V 7 bases and J 1 base, with 9 bases left between them. Germline V gene lookup returns CDR1 SNHLY and CDR2 FYNNEI.

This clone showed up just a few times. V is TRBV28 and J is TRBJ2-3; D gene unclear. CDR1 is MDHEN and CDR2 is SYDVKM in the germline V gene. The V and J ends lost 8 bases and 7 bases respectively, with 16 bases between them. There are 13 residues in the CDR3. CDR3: CASGGDKGYTQYF. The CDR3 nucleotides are TGTGCCAGCGGCGGTGACAAAGGTTATACGCAGTATTTT.

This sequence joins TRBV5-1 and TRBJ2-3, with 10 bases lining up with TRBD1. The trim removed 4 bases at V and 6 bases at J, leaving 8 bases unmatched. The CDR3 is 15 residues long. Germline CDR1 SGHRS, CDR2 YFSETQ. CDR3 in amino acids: CASSIRTGGDDTQYF. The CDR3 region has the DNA TGCGCCAGCAGCATCCGGACAGGGGGAGACGATACGCAGTATTTT.

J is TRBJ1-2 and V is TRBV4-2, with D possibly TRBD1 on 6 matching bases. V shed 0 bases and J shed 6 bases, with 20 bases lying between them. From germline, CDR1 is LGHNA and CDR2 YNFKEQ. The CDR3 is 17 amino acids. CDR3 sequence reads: CASSQDNTGLRGHGYTF. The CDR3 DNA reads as TGTGCCAGCAGCCAAGATAACACAGGGCTACGCGGGCATGGCTACACCTTC.

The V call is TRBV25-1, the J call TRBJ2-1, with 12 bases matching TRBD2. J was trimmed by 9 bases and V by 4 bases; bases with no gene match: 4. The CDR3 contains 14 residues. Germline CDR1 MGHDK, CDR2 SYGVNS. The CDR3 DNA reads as TGTGCCAGCAGTGCTAGCGGGGGGGCCTTTGAGCAGTTCTTC. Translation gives CASSASGGAFEQFF.

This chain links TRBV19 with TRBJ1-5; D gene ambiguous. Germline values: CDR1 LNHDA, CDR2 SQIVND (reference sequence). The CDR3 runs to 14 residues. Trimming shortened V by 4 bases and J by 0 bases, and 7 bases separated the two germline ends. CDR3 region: CASSKRNSNQPQHF. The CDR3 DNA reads TGTGCCAGTAGTAAAAGAAATAGCAATCAGCCCCAGCATTTT.

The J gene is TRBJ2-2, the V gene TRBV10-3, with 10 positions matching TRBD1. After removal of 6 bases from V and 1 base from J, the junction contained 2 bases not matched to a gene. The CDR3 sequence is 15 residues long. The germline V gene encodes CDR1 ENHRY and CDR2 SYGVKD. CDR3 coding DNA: TGTGCCATCAGCAGGACAGGGGGGAACACCGGGGAGCTGTTTTTT. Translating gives CAISRTGGNTGELFF.

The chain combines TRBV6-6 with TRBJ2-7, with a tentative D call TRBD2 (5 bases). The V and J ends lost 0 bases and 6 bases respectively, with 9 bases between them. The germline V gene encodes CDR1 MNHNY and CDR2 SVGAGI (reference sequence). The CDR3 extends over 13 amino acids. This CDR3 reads CASSYSSGGEQYF. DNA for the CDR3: TGTGCCAGCAGTTACTCGTCCGGAGGCGAGCAGTACTTC.

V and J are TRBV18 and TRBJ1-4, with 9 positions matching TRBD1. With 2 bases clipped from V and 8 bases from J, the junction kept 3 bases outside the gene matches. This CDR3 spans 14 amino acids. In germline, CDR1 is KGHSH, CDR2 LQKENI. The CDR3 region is CASSPIGQGEKLFF. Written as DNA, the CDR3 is TGTGCCAGCTCACCAATAGGACAGGGGGAAAAACTGTTTTTT.

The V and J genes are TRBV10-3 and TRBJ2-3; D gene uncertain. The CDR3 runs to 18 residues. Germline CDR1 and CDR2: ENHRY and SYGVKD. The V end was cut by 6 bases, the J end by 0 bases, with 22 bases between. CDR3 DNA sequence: TGTGCCATCAGAGGTGTAGAGTCCAGCACTTCAAGCACAGATACGCAGTATTTT. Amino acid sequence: CAIRGVESSTSSTDTQYF.

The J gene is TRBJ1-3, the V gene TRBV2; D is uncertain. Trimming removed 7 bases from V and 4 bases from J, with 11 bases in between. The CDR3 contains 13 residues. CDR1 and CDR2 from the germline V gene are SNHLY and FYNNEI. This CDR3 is CASTGRQGNTIYF. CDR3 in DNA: TGTGCCAGCACGGGCAGGCAGGGAAACACCATATATTTT.

The CDR3 DNA reads as TGTGCCAGCAGTTTGGAAATAGGTCAGCCCCAGCATTTT. Translated, it gives CASSLEIGQPQHF. The chain employs TRBV27 and TRBJ1-5; D not certain. Germline V lookup: CDR1 MNHEY, CDR2 SMNVEV (reference sequence). V was pared by 3 bases and J by 6 bases, with 9 bases between. The CDR3 runs 13 residues.

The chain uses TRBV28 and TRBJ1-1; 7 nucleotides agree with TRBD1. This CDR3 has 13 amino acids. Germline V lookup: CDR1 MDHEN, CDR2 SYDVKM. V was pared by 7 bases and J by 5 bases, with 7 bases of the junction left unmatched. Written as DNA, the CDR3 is TGTGCCAGCACGACAGGGTATAGGACTGAAGCTTTCTTT. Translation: CASTTGYRTEAFF.